This T cell receptor (beta chain) was identified in a study of identical twins. General observations from the study: Conclusions rested on cross-sectional statistics rather than following the same donors. Abundant cord blood beta clonotypes carried fewer insertions; memory repertoires showed none.

Concerning this clonotype itself: Its specificity is not known.

In TCRdb, the 5' RACE reads were re-called with MiXCR into one record per CDR3 protein. The sample has 600,000 to 700,000 distinct CDR3 sequences, approximately 21% seen once; the top ten hold approximately 4.3%. The V and J ends lost 0 bases and 3 bases respectively, with 12 bases between them. The CDR3 runs 14 residues. Germline assignment: CDR1 GTSNPN and CDR2 SVGIG (reference sequence). Another study also made use of these data, one on T cells expressing NK-cell markers. That paper adds: Among a few donors, these clonotypes also ranked first in the CD3+CD56-NKG2C+ fraction.

This TCR was sampled from a young woman in good health. The specimen was PBMCs. The J gene is TRBJ2-7, the V gene TRBV30, with a tentative D call TRBD2 (7 bases). The CDR3 loop is CAWSVGGRIYEQYF. CDR3 nucleotides: TGTGCCTGGAGTGTGGGGGGGCGAATCTACGAGCAGTACTTC.